This is a list of T cell receptor beta chains from one sample in a study of T cells in Graves' hyperthyroidism and ophthalmopathy. Each CDR3 protein is one row after TCRdb ran MiXCR on the multiplex PCR reads. Among around 190,000 distinct CDR3 sequences listed, less than 20% were seen once. Material: blood. The receptors stem from a woman in her fifties or sixties with Graves' hyperthyroidism. The CDR3 runs from the conserved cysteine through the conserved F or W. A D gene is named only where the DNA matches it firmly.

cdr3_aa d_call v_call cdr3_length
CASSLQWGSYGYTF - TRBV7-2 14
CASSPVGYEQYF - TRBV28 12
CASSHRTSGREAEQFF TRBD2 TRBV7-6 16
CASSRGAGGTEQYF TRBD2 TRBV7-2 14
CAWSVDTRATDTQYF - TRBV30 15
CASSWDSRGTGELFF TRBD1 TRBV27 15
CASSRIRSDYSNQPQHF - TRBV2 17
CSASLVSNTGELFF - TRBV20-1 14
CATSRVGSNQPQHF - TRBV15 14
CASSLKAQPLNTEAFF - TRBV27 16
CATSDLGAGTTYNEQFF TRBD2 TRBV24-1 17
CSARGGAGALNYGYTF - TRBV20-1 16
CSASLRGEQFF TRBD2 TRBV20-1 11
CASRGAGSQPQHF - TRBV6-1 13
CATSDLTSRGRNEQFF - TRBV24-1 16
CSARAGTDTQYF - TRBV20-1 12
CASSSQFQDEKLFF - TRBV27 14
CASSYRGARNTEAFF - TRBV6-5 15
CSVEDSQGFFLGGYTF - TRBV29-1 16
CASSQRWQETQYF - TRBV3-1 13
CASSLDQGLAGGWSNEQFF TRBD2 TRBV11-2 19
CASSPRTGANVLTF - TRBV7-8 14
CASSHRGQLAKNIQYF TRBD1 TRBV28 16
CASSQSGQKANTIYF - TRBV11-2 15
CASSWTSGNTGELFF TRBD2 TRBV19 15
CSASLGSYEQYF - TRBV20-1 12
CASSLSANYGYTF - TRBV12-3/TRBV12-4 13
CSVVDSQETQYF - TRBV29-1 12
CASSLYGRRNQPQHF - TRBV7-8 15
CAGSYRQFDGYTF - TRBV6-5 13
CASSQVDRGLTEAFF TRBD1 TRBV4-1 15
CASSTRTSGRADTQYF TRBD2 TRBV11-2 16
CASSQGASGRTTYEQYF TRBD2 TRBV3-1 17
CASSSVAVWGYNEQFF - TRBV12-3/TRBV12-4 16
CASSLGTGDYGYEQYF - TRBV12-3/TRBV12-4 16
CASSSRRGTNTEAFF - TRBV11-3 15
CASSWNPRRSEQFF - TRBV18 14
CASSNPGGQPQHF TRBD1 TRBV6-1 13
CAVRLAGISYEQYF TRBD2 TRBV2 14
CASREGGGNTEAFF - TRBV28 14
CASSRRGGLEARQFF TRBD2 TRBV19 15
CSARAGGRAGYEQYF TRBD2 TRBV20-1 15
CASSQQGSNTEAFF - TRBV3-1 14
CASRETTSGLNTGELFF TRBD2 TRBV2 17
CASSEGWENTDTQYF - TRBV10-2 15